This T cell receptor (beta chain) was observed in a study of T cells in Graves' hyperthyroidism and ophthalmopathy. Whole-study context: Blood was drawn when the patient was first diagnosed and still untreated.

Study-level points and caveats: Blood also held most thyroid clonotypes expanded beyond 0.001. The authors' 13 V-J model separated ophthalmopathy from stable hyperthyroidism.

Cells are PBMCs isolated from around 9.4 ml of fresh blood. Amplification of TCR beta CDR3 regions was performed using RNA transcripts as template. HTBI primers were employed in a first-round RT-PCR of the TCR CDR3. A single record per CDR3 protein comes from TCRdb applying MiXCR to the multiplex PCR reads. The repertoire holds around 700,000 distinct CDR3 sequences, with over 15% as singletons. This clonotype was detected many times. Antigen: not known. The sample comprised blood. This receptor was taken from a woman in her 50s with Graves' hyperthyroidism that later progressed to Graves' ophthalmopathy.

This CDR3 is CAWSLDLGGNTEAFF. The CDR3 DNA sequence: TGTGCCTGGAGTTTGGATCTCGGGGGTAATACTGAAGCTTTCTTT. The genes are TRBV30 and TRBJ1-1; perhaps TRBD1 as D (5 bases). CDR3 length: 15 amino acids. The germline CDR1 and CDR2 sequences are GTSNPN and SVGIG (reference sequence). The ends were cut back, 2 bases at V and 5 bases at J, with 18 bases in the middle.